Sequencing of this T cell receptor beta chain was carried out in a study of shared clonotypes between healthy human individuals. This table comes from immunoSEQ multiplex PCR, and its TCRdb copy is limited to in-frame clones, with some not included. The repertoire holds roughly 2.5 million clones, with over 85% as singletons. Looked up from germline, CDR1 is ENHRY and CDR2 is SYGVKD. This CDR3 contains 15 residues. V lost 4 bases to trimming and J lost 3 bases; unmatched junction nucleotides: 5. This clone was found once. The sequencing input was naive CD4+ T cells sorted from blood. Subset specified: CD45RA+ positively selected. V is TRBV10-3 and J is TRBJ2-3, with 9 nucleotides matching TRBD1. The sequence was collected from a man aged 18 to 30 in good health. The CDR3 spells CAISGTGVRTDTQYF. The CDR3 DNA follows: TGTGCCATCAGTGGGACAGGGGTGAGGACAGATACGCAGTATTTT.